The 7 T cell receptor beta chains given below trace back to one sample, sequenced in a study of T cells of healthy individuals. TCRdb redid the calling of the 5' RACE reads with MiXCR, one entry per CDR3 protein. The table includes more than 85,000 distinct CDR3 sequences, around 17% detected once. These receptor sequences come from a human donor in good health.

The chain links TRBV6-2 or TRBV6-3 to TRBJ1-5; 7 bases align to TRBD1. The CDR3 runs 14 residues. The trim removed 8 bases at V and 5 bases at J, leaving 9 bases unmatched. Germline V gives CDR1 MNHEY, CDR2 SVGEGT. The CDR3 region is CASSRGTAHQPQHF. CDR3 DNA sequence: TGTGCCAGCTCAAGAGGGACAGCCCATCAGCCCCAGCATTTT.

A few counts support this clonotype. The rearrangement uses TRBV7-3 and TRBJ2-3; TRBD1 is a possible D gene (6 bases). Germline V CDR1 and CDR2: SGHTA, FQGTGA. The V and J ends lost 5 bases and 3 bases respectively, with 12 bases between them. The CDR3 runs 14 residues. CDR3 DNA: TGTGCCAGCAGCCGGTCCGGGACAACAGATACGCAGTATTTT. Protein product: CASSRSGTTDTQYF.

This clonotype was found many times. The genes are TRBV20-1 and TRBJ2-1, with D hard to call. This CDR3 has 12 amino acids. CDR1 is DFQATT, CDR2 SNEGSKA, per germline (reference sequence). The V gene lost 3 bases and the J gene lost 9 bases, with 12 bases spanning the gap. CDR3 amino acids: CSARSSFREQFF. The CDR3 bases are TGCAGTGCTAGGAGTAGTTTTCGTGAGCAGTTCTTC.

This clonotype has at least ten counts. The chain couples TRBV7-9 to TRBJ1-4; TRBD1 agrees at 9 bases. Germline CDR1 SEHNR, CDR2 FQNEAQ (reference sequence). CDR3 length: 16 amino acids. With V trimmed by 1 base and J by 3 bases, 3 bases remained unmatched. CDR3 nucleotide sequence: TGTGCCAGCAGCTTAGTCGGGACAGGGCCTAATGAAAAACTGTTTTTT. It encodes CASSLVGTGPNEKLFF.

This clonotype occurred many times. The chain couples TRBV6-6 to TRBJ2-7, with 9 positions matching TRBD1. Losses at the gene ends were 6 bases for V and 5 bases for J; bases not matched to a gene: 8. CDR3 length: 14 residues. In germline, CDR1 is MNHNY, CDR2 SVGAGI (reference sequence). The CDR3 DNA reads as TGTGCCAGCAGAGGACAGGGGAATCTCAACGAGCAGTACTTC. This gives the protein CASRGQGNLNEQYF.

This clonotype turned up a few times. Here the CDR3 DNA reads TGCGCCAGCAGCTTAGGAGGGGGTAGCACTGAAGCTTTCTTT. Translating gives CASSLGGGSTEAFF. The chain employs TRBV5-1 and TRBJ1-1; D might be TRBD1 (6 bases). The CDR3 consists of 14 residues. Looked up from germline, CDR1 is SGHRS and CDR2 is YFSETQ. The V end lost 2 bases, the J end lost 4 bases, and 12 bases lay between the germline ends.

The sample holds many counts of this clonotype. This chain connects TRBV6-5 to TRBJ2-1; D is ambiguous. V shed 2 bases and J shed 4 bases, with 9 bases lying between them. CDR1 is MNHEY, CDR2 SVGAGI, per germline. The CDR3 totals 14 residues. The CDR3: CASSYRPLYNEQFF. The CDR3 region has the DNA TGTGCCAGCAGTTACCGTCCCCTTTACAATGAGCAGTTCTTC.